A single sample is the source of the 29 T cell receptor beta chains below, sequenced in a study of T cells in Graves' hyperthyroidism and ophthalmopathy. Researchers took RNA transcripts and amplified the TCR beta CDR3 regions from them. In the first-round RT-PCR of the TCR CDR3, the HTBI primer set was used. One entry per CDR3 protein results from TCRdb running MiXCR on the multiplex PCR reads. This table has more than 650,000 distinct CDR3 sequences, roughly 15% appearing once. The sample taken for sequencing was blood. The origin of the receptors is a woman between 18 and 29 years old with Graves' hyperthyroidism.

The chain employs TRBV7-9 and TRBJ2-2; D may match TRBD1 or TRBD2 (5 bases each). Germline CDR1 SEHNR, CDR2 FQNEAQ (reference sequence). V was clipped by 4 bases and J by 6 bases, with 12 bases between them. CDR3 length equals 14 residues. The CDR3 region is CASSSGTRPGELFF. The CDR3 bases are TGTGCCAGCAGCTCCGGGACCAGGCCCGGGGAGCTGTTTTTT.

The V gene is TRBV4-3, the J gene TRBJ2-4; TRBD1 might be the D (5 bases). The CDR3 loop spans 17 amino acids. Trimming took off 0 bases at V and 2 bases at J, with 14 bases between the two ends. Per the germline V gene, CDR1 is LGHNA and CDR2 is YSLEER. The CDR3 bases are TGCGCCAGCAGCCAAGACCCCCCCAGGGTAACCAAAAACATTCAGTACTTC. Protein product: CASSQDPPRVTKNIQYF.

This clonotype was counted a few times. The chain joins TRBV11-2 to TRBJ2-7; 9 positions agree with TRBD2. The germline gives CDR1 SGHAT, CDR2 FQNNGV. The V and J ends lost 1 base and 4 bases, in that order; junction bases with no gene match: 5. The CDR3 loop spans 15 amino acids. CDR3 loop: CASSLGAGGGYEQYF. CDR3 in DNA: TGTGCCAGCAGCTTAGGTGCGGGAGGGGGATACGAGCAGTACTTC.

J is TRBJ1-1 and V is TRBV20-1, with unresolved D. Germline CDR1 reads DFQATT; CDR2 reads SNEGSKA (reference sequence). The germline V and J ends were trimmed by 4 bases and 9 bases, with 15 bases remaining between them. The CDR3 runs 12 residues. The CDR3 DNA is TGCAGTGCTATGAGCGCTGTTTATCAAGCTTTCTTT. Translated, it gives CSAMSAVYQAFF.

The chain employs TRBV15 and TRBJ2-1; possible D gene TRBD2, 5 bases. V was cut by 5 bases and J by 12 bases, with 14 bases left in between. The germline V gene encodes CDR1 LNHNV and CDR2 YYDKDF (reference sequence). The CDR3 is 12 residues long. The CDR3 nucleotides are TGTGCCACCAGCTCAGGTGAGGGATGGCAGTTCTTC. Translating it yields CATSSGEGWQFF.

In this sample, this clonotype turned up a few times. A single base separates this from a much larger clone, so it may be a read error. This CDR3 fails to terminate in the conserved phenylalanine or tryptophan, so it likely reflects a read error. The rearrangement joins TRBV6-2 or TRBV6-3 to TRBJ2-5; D gene uncertain. Per the germline V gene, CDR1 is MNHEY and CDR2 is SVGEGT. Trimming stripped 4 bases from V and 5 bases from J, with 17 bases between. CDR3 length equals 15 residues. The CDR3 loop is CASSFEIVKRETQYL. CDR3 nucleotides: TGTGCCAGCAGTTTCGAGATTGTGAAGAGGGAGACCCAGTACCTC.

This chain uses TRBV6-1 with TRBJ1-1; D is unresolved. CDR1 is MNHNS and CDR2 is SASEGT in the germline V gene. V shed 6 bases and J shed 3 bases, with 11 bases lying between them. There are 13 residues in the CDR3. CDR3 DNA: TGTGCCAGCAGATATCTCAGCTACACTGAAGCTTTCTTT. Encoded protein: CASRYLSYTEAFF.

This clonotype turned up a few times. V is TRBV2 and J is TRBJ2-6; tentative D call: TRBD2 (5 bases). The CDR3 totals 21 residues. V was pared by 6 bases and J by 4 bases, with 31 bases between. Germline CDR1 is SNHLY and CDR2 is FYNNEI. The CDR3 region has the DNA TGTGCCAGCAGGCTATTACCTTTCAGGTCTCCGGGGATAAGGGGGGCCAACGTCCTGACTTTC. Translation: CASRLLPFRSPGIRGANVLTF.

The sample holds one count of this clonotype. This chain connects TRBV15 to TRBJ2-1; no definite D call. The CDR3 contains 12 residues. V shed 0 bases and J shed 8 bases, with 5 bases lying between them. Germline values: CDR1 LNHNV, CDR2 YYDKDF (reference sequence). Written as DNA, the CDR3 is TGTGCCACCAGCAGAGATCACTATGAGCAGTTCTTC. Translating gives CATSRDHYEQFF.

The sample holds many counts of this clonotype. The chain couples TRBV4-3 to TRBJ2-1; D is ambiguous. V was cut by 0 bases and J by 0 bases, with 6 bases left in between. Germline V gene lookup returns CDR1 LGHNA and CDR2 YSLEER. CDR3 length: 15 amino acids. The CDR3 DNA reads TGCGCCAGCAGCCAAGACAGGAGCTCCTACAATGAGCAGTTCTTC. Protein sequence: CASSQDRSSYNEQFF.

This clonotype has just a few counts. V gene TRBV7-2 combines with J gene TRBJ1-1; 7 bases line up with TRBD1. This CDR3 region has 13 residues. The V gene end was trimmed by 4 bases and the J gene end by 7 bases; junction bases not matched to a gene: 6. Per the germline V gene, CDR1 is SGHTA and CDR2 is FQGNSA. CDR3 region: CASSSRGFGEAFF. The CDR3 DNA reads as TGTGCCAGCAGCTCCAGGGGGTTCGGTGAAGCTTTCTTT.

The chain has TRBV3-1 and TRBJ2-5; TRBD2 agrees at 8 bases. Germline trimming cut 0 bases from V and 3 bases from J; bases unmatched to any gene: 9. The CDR3 contains 17 residues. Germline-derived CDR1 and CDR2 are LGHDT and YNNKEL (reference sequence). The CDR3 DNA follows: TGTGCCAGCAGCCAAGAAGGACTAGCTGGTGTTAAAGAGACCCAGTACTTC. It codes for CASSQEGLAGVKETQYF.

The rearrangement joins TRBV6-6 to TRBJ2-1, with D possibly being TRBD1 (6 bases). V was clipped by 0 bases and J by 7 bases, with 13 bases between them. Germline assignment: CDR1 MNHNY and CDR2 SVGAGI (reference sequence). This CDR3 contains 15 residues. The CDR3 DNA sequence: TGTGCCAGCAGTTACTCGATTGGGGGCCAAAATGAGCAGTTCTTC. This sequence encodes CASSYSIGGQNEQFF.

The rearrangement joins TRBV6-1 to TRBJ2-7; 10 bases map to TRBD1. The junction had 6 bases not matched to a gene; V was cut back by 8 bases and J by 5 bases. CDR3 size: 13 residues. Germline V lookup: CDR1 MNHNS, CDR2 SASEGT. Here the CDR3 reads CASGKTGGNEQYF. The CDR3 coding sequence is TGTGCCAGCGGCAAGACAGGGGGCAACGAGCAGTACTTC.

This clonotype was seen more than once but under ten times. The V and J genes are TRBV28 and TRBJ1-6; TRBD1 is a possible D gene (6 bases). Germline CDR1 and CDR2: MDHEN and SYDVKM. Deletions cut 6 bases from V and 9 bases from J, with 12 bases between. This CDR3 comprises 13 residues. In DNA form, the CDR3 reads TGTGCCAGCAGCCCAGGGGTGGGTTCACCCCTCCACTTT. As protein: CASSPGVGSPLHF.

This clonotype occurred a few times. The genes are TRBV3-1 and TRBJ2-1; 10 bases map to TRBD1. After removal of 1 base from V and 10 bases from J, the junction contained 16 bases not matched to a gene. Germline V gene sequence: CDR1 LGHDT, CDR2 YNNKEL (reference sequence). The CDR3 length is 18 residues. The CDR3 sequence is CASSQAGPISGQGNEQFF. The CDR3 nucleotides are TGTGCCAGCAGCCAAGCGGGGCCCATATCGGGACAGGGGAACGAGCAGTTCTTC.

The rearrangement uses TRBV20-1 and TRBJ1-6; D may be TRBD1 (6 bases). V lost 0 bases to trimming and J lost 9 bases, with 9 bases between them. CDR1 is DFQATT, CDR2 SNEGSKA, per germline (reference sequence). CDR3 length: 13 residues. DNA for the CDR3: TGCAGTGCTAGAGAGCAGGGGTCTTCACCCCTCCACTTT. This gives the protein CSAREQGSSPLHF.

This clonotype was observed many times. V and J are TRBV5-6 and TRBJ2-7; D perhaps matches TRBD1 (5 bases). With 4 bases removed from V and 5 bases from J, the gap between germline ends came to 16 bases. Per the germline V gene, CDR1 is SGHDT and CDR2 is YYEEEE. CDR3 size: 14 residues. As DNA, the CDR3 is TGTGCCAGCAGCCCTAGAGGTGGGGCCCACGAGCAGTACTTC. This gives the protein CASSPRGGAHEQYF.

This clonotype came up many times. This chain connects TRBV20-1 to TRBJ2-5; TRBD2 aligns across 10 bases. This CDR3 spans 12 amino acids. Germline-derived CDR1 and CDR2 are DFQATT and SNEGSKA (reference sequence). CDR3 region: CSLAGEQETQYF. The DNA of the CDR3 is TGCAGCCTAGCGGGAGAACAAGAGACCCAGTACTTC.

At least ten counts were recorded for this clonotype. This chain links TRBV5-1 with TRBJ2-6; TRBD2 might be the D (5 bases). V lost 0 bases and J 0 bases, leaving 7 bases between the germline ends. The length of the CDR3 is 16 residues. Looked up from germline, CDR1 is SGHRS and CDR2 is YFSETQ. CDR3 DNA sequence: TGCGCCAGCAGCTTGGGACGGGGCTCTGGGGCCAACGTCCTGACTTTC. This sequence encodes CASSLGRGSGANVLTF.

This clonotype came up many times. The gene calls are TRBV7-2 and TRBJ2-7; D may correspond to TRBD1 or TRBD2 (5 bases each). The V and J ends lost 5 bases and 0 bases respectively, with 14 bases between them. The CDR3 length is 15 residues. Germline V gives CDR1 SGHTA, CDR2 FQGNSA. The CDR3: CASSLGTGLSYEQYF. The CDR3 region has the DNA TGTGCCAGCAGCCTGGGGACGGGGCTCTCCTACGAGCAGTACTTC. Variable domain in full (rest from reference TRBV7-2 and TRBJ2-7): GAGVSQSPSNKVTEKGKDVELRCDPISGHTALYWYRQSLGQGLEFLIYFQGNSAPDKSGLPSDRFSAERTGGSVSTLTIQRTQQEDSAVYLCASSLGTGLSYEQYFGPGTRLTVT.

This clonotype was seen repeatedly, ten times or more. This rearrangement joins TRBV12-5 to TRBJ2-1; possible D gene TRBD2, 7 bases. CDR3 size: 16 residues. Germline CDR1 and CDR2: LGHNT and FRNRAP. The ends were cut back, 3 bases at V and 5 bases at J, with 17 bases in the middle. The CDR3 coding sequence is TGTGCTAGTGGTTTCTGGGTCGGGGGGCTGGACAATGAGCAGTTCTTC. It codes for CASGFWVGGLDNEQFF.

The gene calls are TRBV2 and TRBJ2-2; D gene ambiguous. This CDR3 contains 14 residues. The germline V and J ends were trimmed by 6 bases and 5 bases, with 13 bases remaining between them. Germline CDR1 and CDR2: SNHLY and FYNNEI. For the CDR3, the DNA is TGTGCCAGCAGGGACCCTCTGGGGACCGGGGAGCTGTTTTTT. Translated, it gives CASRDPLGTGELFF.

This clonotype was seen repeatedly, ten times or more. V gene TRBV10-3 combines with J gene TRBJ2-7, with 12 bases that match TRBD1. CDR3 length: 13 amino acids. CDR1 is ENHRY and CDR2 is SYGVKD in the germline V gene. The V segment lost 6 bases and the J segment 7 bases; nucleotides outside the gene matches: 4. The CDR3 coding sequence is TGTGCCATCAGAGGGACAGGGGGCGAAGAGCAGTACTTC. This sequence encodes CAIRGTGGEEQYF.

The sample holds many counts of this clonotype. The V and J genes are TRBV30 and TRBJ1-1, with 9 bases lining up with TRBD1. CDR1 is GTSNPN and CDR2 is SVGIG in the germline V gene (reference sequence). The CDR3 has 13 amino acids. V was pared by 2 bases and J by 6 bases, with 4 bases of the junction left unmatched. Here the CDR3 reads CAWSTGGAAEAFF. The CDR3 DNA sequence: TGTGCCTGGAGTACAGGGGGCGCGGCTGAAGCTTTCTTT. Full variable domain (rest looked up from reference TRBV30 and TRBJ1-1): SQTIHQWPATLVQPVGSPLSLECTVEGTSNPNLYWYRQAAGRGLQLLFYSVGIGQISSEVPQNLSASRPQDRQFILSSKKLLLSDSGFYLCAWSTGGAAEAFFGQGTRLTVV.

The chain uses TRBV3-1 and TRBJ2-5; 11 nucleotides agree with TRBD1. Germline assignment: CDR1 LGHDT and CDR2 YNNKEL (reference sequence). V shed 4 bases, J shed 6 bases, and the junction held 10 bases outside the gene matches. The CDR3 covers 16 residues. The CDR3 DNA is TGTGCCAGCAGCCTCTGGGGACAGGGGGATCAGAAGACCCAGTACTTC. This translates into CASSLWGQGDQKTQYF.

This clonotype was detected only a few times. The rearrangement links TRBV10-3 to TRBJ2-2, with D hard to call. CDR1 is ENHRY, CDR2 SYGVKD, per germline. Trimming pared 6 bases from V and 0 bases from J, leaving 8 bases between. The CDR3 runs to 14 residues. CDR3 sequence reads: CAISVWANTGELFF. CDR3 DNA: TGTGCCATCAGCGTTTGGGCGAACACCGGGGAGCTGTTTTTT.

This chain links TRBV19 with TRBJ1-5; possible D gene TRBD1, 5 bases. This CDR3 spans 14 amino acids. The V gene's germline CDR1 is LNHDA and CDR2 SQIVND (reference sequence). Trimming shortened V by 2 bases and J by 3 bases, and 8 bases separated the two germline ends. The CDR3 spells CASSISDINQPQHF. In nucleotides, the CDR3 is TGTGCCAGTAGTATATCGGACATCAATCAGCCCCAGCATTTT.

Here the CDR3 reads CASSLGLAGDDEQFF. The CDR3 DNA sequence: TGTGCCAGCAGCCTCGGACTAGCGGGAGACGATGAGCAGTTCTTC. The V call is TRBV13, the J call TRBJ2-1, with TRBD2 matching 13 bases. CDR1 is PRHDT, CDR2 FYEKMQ, per germline (reference sequence). V lost 5 bases to trimming and J lost 8 bases; unmatched junction nucleotides: 6. The CDR3 extends over 15 amino acids. Together with reference TRBV13 and TRBJ2-1, the CDR3 gives the full variable domain: AAGVIQSPRHLIKEKRETATLKCYPIPRHDTVYWYQQGPGQDPQFLISFYEKMQSDKGSIPDRFSAQQFSDYHSELNMSSLELGDSALYFCASSLGLAGDDEQFFGPGTRLTVL.